This TCR beta chain was observed in a study of Graves' ophthalmopathy and Graves' hyperthyroidism. Patients were excluded if they had other autoimmune diseases or uncontrolled infections, and likewise if pregnancy or lactation applied. The V and J ends lost 2 bases and 5 bases, in that order; junction bases with no gene match: 5. CDR3 size: 14 residues. Germline V gene lookup returns CDR1 SGHVS and CDR2 FQNEAQ. Scientists amplified the TCR beta CDR3 regions from RNA transcripts. First-round RT-PCR employed HTBI primers, with a second-round multiplex PCR after it. TCRdb itself ran the multiplex PCR reads through MiXCR, one entry per CDR3 protein. The sample has 200,000 to 300,000 distinct CDR3 sequences, around 42% seen once.

V and J are TRBV7-8 and TRBJ2-5, with 7 nucleotides matching TRBD2. The sequenced sample consisted of peripheral blood. This sequence was found in an adult man with Graves' ophthalmopathy. DNA for the CDR3: TGTGCCAGCAGCTTAAGTGGGGGGGATGAGACCCAGTACTTC. The encoded protein is CASSLSGGDETQYF.